This T cell receptor beta chain appears in the sequencing data of a study of T cells after yellow fever vaccination. This clonotype came up many times. This CDR3 spans 14 amino acids. The J segment lost 2 bases and the V segment lost 5 bases, leaving 2 bases of the junction unmatched. Germline CDR1 is KGHDR and CDR2 is SFDVKD. A single record per CDR3 protein comes from TCRdb applying MiXCR to the 5' RACE reads. The repertoire holds 500,000 to 550,000 distinct CDR3 sequences, with less than 25% as singletons. The J gene is TRBJ2-3, the V gene TRBV24-1; TRBD1 matches 8 bases. The sample was PBMCs, taken around 3 weeks after the first yellow fever vaccination. The sequence was obtained from a man between 18 and 29 years old who received the YFV17D yellow fever vaccine. The CDR3 loop reads CATSGQGITDTQYF. CDR3 DNA: TGTGCCACCAGTGGACAGGGGATCACAGATACGCAGTATTTT.